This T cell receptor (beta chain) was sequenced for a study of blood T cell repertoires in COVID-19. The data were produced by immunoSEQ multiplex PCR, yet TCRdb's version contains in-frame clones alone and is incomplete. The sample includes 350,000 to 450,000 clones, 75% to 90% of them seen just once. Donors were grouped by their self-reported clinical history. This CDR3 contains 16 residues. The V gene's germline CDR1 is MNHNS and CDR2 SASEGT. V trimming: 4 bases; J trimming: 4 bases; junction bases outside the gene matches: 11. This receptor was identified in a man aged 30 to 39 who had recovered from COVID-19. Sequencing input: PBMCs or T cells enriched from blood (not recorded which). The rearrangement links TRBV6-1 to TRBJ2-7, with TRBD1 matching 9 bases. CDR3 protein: CASSVSSPGQGYEQYF. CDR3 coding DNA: TGTGCCAGCAGTGTCTCGAGCCCGGGACAGGGTTACGAGCAGTACTTC.